This is a list of T cell receptor beta chains from one sample in a study of T-cell reconstitution after alpha-beta-depleted transplantation in children. Via MiXCR, TCRdb re-called the PCR reads, giving one row per CDR3 protein. The sample records about 580,000 distinct CDR3 sequences, roughly 30% being singletons. The sequencing here drew on PBMCs, taken before TCRalphabeta/CD19-depleted stem cell transplant. The receptors come from a boy less than two years old with Wiskott-Aldrich syndrome, due to receive a stem cell transplant. Each CDR3 is given with its conserved first and last residue. The D gene is left open where the match is weak. Clone size appears in some rows only: once, few, many, or a class for an expanded clone.

TRBV5-6	TRBD1	TRBJ2-1	-	TGTGCCAGCAGCTTGAAGGTGCAGGGGGACAATGAGCAGTTCTTC	CASSLKVQGDNEQFF
TRBV5-1	-	TRBJ2-1	-	TGCGCCAGCAGCAGCCCGGACAGATTCTCCTACAATGAGCAGTTCTTC	CASSSPDRFSYNEQFF
TRBV14	TRBD2	TRBJ2-2	-	TGTGCCAGCAGCCTACGGACTAGCGGGAGGGCCTCCGGGGAGCTGTTTTTT	CASSLRTSGRASGELFF
TRBV15	-	TRBJ1-6	-	TGTGCCACCAGCTTAGGACCCGCTCCCCTCCACTTT	CATSLGPAPLHF
TRBV5-6	-	TRBJ2-1	few	TGTGCCAGCAGCATCGTATACCTGGGCTACAATGAGCAGTTCTTC	CASSIVYLGYNEQFF
TRBV5-1	TRBD2	TRBJ2-3	-	TGCGCCAGCAGCTTGTTACTAGCGGGAGTGACAGATACGCAGTATTTT	CASSLLLAGVTDTQYF
TRBV20-1	TRBD2	TRBJ2-1	-	TGCAGTGCTAGAGATTTGCGACTAGCCAACTACAATGAGCAGTTCTTC	CSARDLRLANYNEQFF
TRBV7-9	TRBD2	TRBJ2-5	-	TGTGCCAGCAGCCCGACTAGCGATTTGGGAGAGACCCAGTACTTC	CASSPTSDLGETQYF
TRBV4-1	TRBD2	TRBJ2-3	-	TGCGCCAGCAGCCAAGATGAGCGGGAGAGGTATACGCAGTATTTT	CASSQDERERYTQYF
TRBV15	-	TRBJ1-1	-	TGTGCCACCAGCAGAGGCTACACTGAAGCTTTCTTT	CATSRGYTEAFF
TRBV5-1	TRBD1	TRBJ2-7	-	TGCGCCAGCAGCTTGTTTTCGGGACAGGGGGCGCGAGAGCAGTACTTC	CASSLFSGQGAREQYF
TRBV5-1	-	TRBJ2-1	-	TGCGCCAGCAGCTTGCTCGGCTCCGTTCCGGCTTACAATGAGCAGTTCTTC	CASSLLGSVPAYNEQFF
TRBV30	-	TRBJ2-5	few	TGTGCCTGGAGCACACAAGAGACCCAGTACTTC	CAWSTQETQYF
TRBV20-1	-	TRBJ2-3	-	TGCAGTGCTAGAGATAACCAGGCCAGCACAGATACGCAGTATTTT	CSARDNQASTDTQYF
TRBV6-2/TRBV6-3	TRBD1	TRBJ2-5	few	TGTGCCAGCAGTTACCCGGACAGGGGGTCGAGCCAAGAGACCCAGTACTTC	CASSYPDRGSSQETQYF
TRBV10-3	-	TRBJ2-6	-	TGTGCCATCAGCGCTAGCACCAAGAGCTCTGGGGCCAACGTCCTGACTTTC	CAISASTKSSGANVLTF
TRBV6-1	-	TRBJ2-6	-	TGTGCCAGCAGCGAATACTCTGGGGCCAACGTCCTGACTTTC	CASSEYSGANVLTF
TRBV12-3/TRBV12-4	TRBD1	TRBJ2-7	-	TGTGCCAGCAGTCCGGGGACAGGGGTAAGCCACGAGCAGTACTTC	CASSPGTGVSHEQYF
TRBV5-1	-	TRBJ2-1	-	TGCGCCAGCAGCTTCCAATCTCGGACTATAGGCGAGCAGTTCTTC	CASSFQSRTIGEQFF